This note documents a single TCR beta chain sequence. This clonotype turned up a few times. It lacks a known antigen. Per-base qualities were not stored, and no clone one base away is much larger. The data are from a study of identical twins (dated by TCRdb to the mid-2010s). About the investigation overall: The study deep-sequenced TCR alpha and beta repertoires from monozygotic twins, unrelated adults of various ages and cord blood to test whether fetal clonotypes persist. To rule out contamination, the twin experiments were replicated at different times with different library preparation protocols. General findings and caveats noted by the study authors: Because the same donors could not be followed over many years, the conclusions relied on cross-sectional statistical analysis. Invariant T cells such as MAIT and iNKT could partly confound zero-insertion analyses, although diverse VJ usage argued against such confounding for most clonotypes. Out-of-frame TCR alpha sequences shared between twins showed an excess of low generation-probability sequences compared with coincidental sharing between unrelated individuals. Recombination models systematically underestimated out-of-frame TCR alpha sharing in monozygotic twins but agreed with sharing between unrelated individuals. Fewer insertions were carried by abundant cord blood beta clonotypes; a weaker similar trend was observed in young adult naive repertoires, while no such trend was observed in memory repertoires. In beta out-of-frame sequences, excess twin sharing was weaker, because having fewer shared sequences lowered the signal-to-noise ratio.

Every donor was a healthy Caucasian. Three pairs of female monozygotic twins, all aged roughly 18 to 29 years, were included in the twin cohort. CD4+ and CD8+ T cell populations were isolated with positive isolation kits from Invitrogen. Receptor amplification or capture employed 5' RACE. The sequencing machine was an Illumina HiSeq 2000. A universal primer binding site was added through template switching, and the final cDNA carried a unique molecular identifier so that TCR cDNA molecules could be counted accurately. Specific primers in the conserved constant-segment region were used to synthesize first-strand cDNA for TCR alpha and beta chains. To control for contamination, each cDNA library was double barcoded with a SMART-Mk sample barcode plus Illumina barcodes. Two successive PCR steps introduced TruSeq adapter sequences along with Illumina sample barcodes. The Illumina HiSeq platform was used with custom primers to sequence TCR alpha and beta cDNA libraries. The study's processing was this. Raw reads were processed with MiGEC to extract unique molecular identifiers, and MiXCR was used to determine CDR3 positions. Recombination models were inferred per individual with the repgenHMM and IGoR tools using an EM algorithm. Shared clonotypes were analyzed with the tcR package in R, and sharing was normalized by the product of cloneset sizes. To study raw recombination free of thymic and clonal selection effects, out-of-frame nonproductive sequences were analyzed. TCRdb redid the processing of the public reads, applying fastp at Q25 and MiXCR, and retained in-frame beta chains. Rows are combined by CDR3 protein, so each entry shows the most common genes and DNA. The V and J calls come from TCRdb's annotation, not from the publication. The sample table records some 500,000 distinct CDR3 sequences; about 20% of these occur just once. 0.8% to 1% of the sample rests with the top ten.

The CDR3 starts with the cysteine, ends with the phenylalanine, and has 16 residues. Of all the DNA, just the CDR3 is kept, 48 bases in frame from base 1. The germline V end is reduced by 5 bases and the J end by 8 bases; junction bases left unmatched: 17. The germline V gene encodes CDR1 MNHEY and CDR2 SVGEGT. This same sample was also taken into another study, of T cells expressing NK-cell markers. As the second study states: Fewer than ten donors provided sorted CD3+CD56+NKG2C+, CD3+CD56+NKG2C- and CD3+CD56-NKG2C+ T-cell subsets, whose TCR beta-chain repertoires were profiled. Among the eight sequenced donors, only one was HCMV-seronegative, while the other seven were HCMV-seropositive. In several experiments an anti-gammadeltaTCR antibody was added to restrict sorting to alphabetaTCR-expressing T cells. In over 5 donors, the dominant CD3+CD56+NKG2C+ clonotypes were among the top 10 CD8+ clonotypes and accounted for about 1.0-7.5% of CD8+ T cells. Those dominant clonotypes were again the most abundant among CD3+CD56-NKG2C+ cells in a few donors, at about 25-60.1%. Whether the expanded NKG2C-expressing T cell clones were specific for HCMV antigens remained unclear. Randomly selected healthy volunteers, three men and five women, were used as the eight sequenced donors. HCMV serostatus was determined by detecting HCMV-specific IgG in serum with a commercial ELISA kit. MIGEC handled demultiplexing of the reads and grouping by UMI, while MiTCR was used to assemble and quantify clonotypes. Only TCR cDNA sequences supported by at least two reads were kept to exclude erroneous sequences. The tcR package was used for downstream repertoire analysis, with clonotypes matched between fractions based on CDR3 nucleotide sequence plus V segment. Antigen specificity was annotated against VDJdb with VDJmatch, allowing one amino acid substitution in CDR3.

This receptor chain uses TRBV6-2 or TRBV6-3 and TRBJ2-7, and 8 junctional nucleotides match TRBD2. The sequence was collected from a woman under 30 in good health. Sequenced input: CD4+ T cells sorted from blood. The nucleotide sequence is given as TGTGCCAGCAGTGCGACTAGCGCCAAACCCCTCCGGAAGCAGTACTTC. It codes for CASSATSAKPLRKQYF.